One and the same sample provided the 25 T cell receptor beta chains below, sequenced in a study of T cell responses to AZD1222 COVID-19 vaccine. Generated by immunoSEQ multiplex PCR, the TCRdb table keeps only in-frame clones and is missing some. The table records 100,000 to 150,000 clones, roughly 87% of them present only once. The specimen was peripheral blood, collected on day 0 of MenACWY control vaccination. The source of these receptors is an adult in good health.

V gene TRBV19 combines with J gene TRBJ1-1; a weak D match, TRBD1 (5 bases). CDR1 and CDR2 from the germline V gene are LNHDA and SQIVND (reference sequence). Trimming left V 5 bases short and J 1 base short, with 14 bases between. The CDR3 is 15 amino acids. This CDR3 is CASSSAVGANTEAFF. The CDR3 DNA sequence: TGTGCCAGTAGTTCTGCGGTAGGGGCGAACACTGAAGCTTTCTTT.

The V and J genes are TRBV4-2 and TRBJ2-6; D not certain. CDR3 size: 15 residues. Germline V gene sequence: CDR1 LGHNA, CDR2 YNFKEQ. V dropped 4 bases and J dropped 4 bases, with 11 bases sitting between them. The CDR3 nucleotides are TGTGCCAGCAGCCCTTCTCCGCCCGGGGCCAACGTCCTGACTTTC. Its protein product is CASSPSPPGANVLTF.

The chain links TRBV4-1 to TRBJ1-1; D remains ambiguous. This CDR3 region has 12 residues. Germline V gene sequence: CDR1 MGHRA, CDR2 YSYEKL. V was shortened by 4 bases and J by 3 bases, with 6 bases between the two germline ends. CDR3 nucleotide sequence: TGCGCCAGCAGCCCGTCGGACACTGAAGCTTTCTTT. Translating it yields CASSPSDTEAFF.

The CDR3 loop is CASSLALGTEAFF. The CDR3 nucleotides are TGTGCCAGCAGTTTAGCCCTAGGGACTGAAGCTTTCTTT. The rearrangement joins TRBV12-3 or TRBV12-4 to TRBJ1-1, with D uncertain. The V end was cut by 0 bases, the J end by 5 bases, with 7 bases between. The CDR3 contains 13 residues.

The rearrangement uses TRBV10-3 and TRBJ2-1; 8 nucleotides agree with TRBD2. The CDR3 is 16 residues long. The V and J ends lost 0 bases and 0 bases, in that order; junction bases with no gene match: 1. The germline gives CDR1 ENHRY, CDR2 SYGVKD. CDR3 bases: TGTGCCATCAGTGAGTCCGCGGGAGGCTCCTACAATGAGCAGTTCTTC. It specifies CAISESAGGSYNEQFF.

This chain uses TRBV7-2 with TRBJ1-1; D remains unclear. In germline, CDR1 is SGHTA, CDR2 FQGNSA. V lost 1 base and J 1 base, leaving 7 bases between the germline ends. The CDR3 consists of 14 residues. The CDR3 bases are TGTGCCAGCAGCTTAGTAGGAGGGAACACTGAAGCTTTCTTT. Translated, it gives CASSLVGGNTEAFF.

The chain employs TRBV27 and TRBJ2-7, with a weak D call TRBD2 (6 bases). Per germline, CDR1 MNHEY and CDR2 SMNVEV (reference sequence). The CDR3 is made up of 13 amino acids. Trimming cost V 8 bases and J 3 bases, with 14 bases left between them. CDR3 sequence (DNA): TGTGCCAGCGGCCCGGGACTCCTCTACGAGCAGTACTTC. Protein: CASGPGLLYEQYF.

The chain couples TRBV7-8 to TRBJ2-5, with D hard to call. Germline CDR1 SGHVS, CDR2 FQNEAQ. V was pared by 2 bases and J by 1 base, with 11 bases between. The CDR3 contains 15 residues. CDR3: CASSLRVMLQETQYF. The CDR3 bases are TGTGCCAGCAGCTTAAGGGTTATGCTCCAAGAGACCCAGTACTTC.

The rearrangement joins TRBV9 to TRBJ1-3; D is unresolved. CDR3 length: 16 residues. Trimming stripped 0 bases from V and 0 bases from J, with 10 bases between. Germline-derived CDR1 and CDR2 are SGDLS and YYNGEE. The CDR3 reads CASSVDPSISGNTIYF. In DNA form, the CDR3 reads TGTGCCAGCAGCGTAGACCCAAGCATCTCTGGAAACACCATATATTTT.

The chain is built from TRBV25-1 and TRBJ2-5, with a weak D call TRBD2 (7 bases). The CDR3 sequence is 17 residues long. Per germline, CDR1 MGHDK and CDR2 SYGVNS. The V gene lost 1 base and the J gene lost 7 bases, with 22 bases spanning the gap. CDR3 region: CASSEFGDGGRSGTQYF. DNA for the CDR3: TGTGCCAGCAGTGAATTTGGGGACGGGGGGCGGTCAGGGACCCAGTACTTC.

This clone has more than one count but fewer than ten. The chain links TRBV5-5 to TRBJ2-3; 9 bases map to TRBD2. V shed 0 bases, J shed 0 bases, and the junction held 8 bases outside the gene matches. This CDR3 spans 18 amino acids. CDR1 SGHKS and CDR2 YYEKEE come from the germline V gene (reference sequence). CDR3: CASSLGAGSGGSTDTQYF. The CDR3, as DNA: TGTGCCAGCAGCTTGGGGGCGGGCAGCGGGGGGAGCACAGATACGCAGTATTTT.

The chain is built from TRBV7-9 and TRBJ2-1; 10 bases match TRBD1. Germline V gene sequence: CDR1 SEHNR, CDR2 FQNEAQ (reference sequence). The CDR3 length is 16 residues. With 5 bases clipped from V and 4 bases from J, the junction kept 8 bases outside the gene matches. CDR3 nucleotides: TGTGCCAGCAGCCCCCGGACAGGGGGATCGTACAATGAGCAGTTCTTC. It is translated as CASSPRTGGSYNEQFF.

This clone was detected only once. The genes are TRBV6-5 and TRBJ2-3; TRBD2 agrees at 8 bases. The germline V gene has CDR1 MNHEY and CDR2 SVGAGI. The V gene end was trimmed by 7 bases and the J gene end by 2 bases; junction bases not matched to a gene: 5. The CDR3 has 14 residues. CDR3 in amino acids: CASTPGGDTDTQYF. The CDR3 DNA reads TGTGCCAGCACCCCCGGGGGGGACACAGATACGCAGTATTTT.

The rearrangement joins TRBV24-1 to TRBJ2-1; 11 positions match TRBD2. Germline CDR1 reads KGHDR; CDR2 reads SFDVKD. The CDR3 sequence is 17 residues long. The ends lost 4 bases at V and 6 bases at J; junction bases unmatched: 10. The CDR3 reads CATSENRVAGGLNEQFF. In nucleotides, the CDR3 is TGTGCCACCAGTGAGAACAGGGTAGCGGGGGGGCTCAATGAGCAGTTCTTC.

J is TRBJ2-1 and V is TRBV19; TRBD2 agrees at 16 bases. The germline V gene has CDR1 LNHDA and CDR2 SQIVND (reference sequence). The J segment lost 13 bases and the V segment lost 7 bases, leaving 10 bases of the junction unmatched. The CDR3 consists of 15 residues. The CDR3 loop reads CASTPGLAGGLTQFF. In DNA form, the CDR3 reads TGTGCCAGTACCCCGGGACTAGCGGGAGGGCTAACTCAGTTCTTC.

This rearrangement joins TRBV29-1 to TRBJ1-3; 7 nucleotides line up with TRBD1. The CDR3 length is 12 residues. Germline values: CDR1 SQVTM, CDR2 ANQGSEA. Trimming cost V 7 bases and J 5 bases; bases outside gene matches: 5. CDR3 loop: CSAGTERNTIYF. As DNA, the CDR3 is TGCAGCGCGGGGACAGAAAGAAACACCATATATTTT.

The chain combines TRBV7-2 with TRBJ1-2; TRBD1 agrees at 12 bases. With 2 bases clipped from V and 4 bases from J, the junction kept 8 bases outside the gene matches. The CDR3 has 17 residues. From germline, CDR1 is SGHTA and CDR2 FQGNSA. The CDR3 spells CASSLTGQGAFVYGYTF. The CDR3 nucleotides read TGTGCCAGCAGCTTAACGGGACAGGGGGCTTTCGTCTATGGCTACACCTTC.

V usage is TRBV3-1 (or the pseudogene TRBV3-2) and J usage is TRBJ2-1, with 9 bases fitting TRBD2. This CDR3 spans 16 amino acids. CDR1 is LGHDT, CDR2 YNNKEL, per germline (reference sequence). Trimming at V came to 1 base and at J to 8 bases, leaving 9 bases not matched to a gene. The CDR3 here is CASSQGWREGRDEQFF. CDR3 in DNA: TGTGCCAGCAGCCAAGGGTGGCGGGAGGGCCGGGATGAGCAGTTCTTC.

V usage is TRBV5-4 and J usage is TRBJ2-3, with TRBD2 matching 8 bases. The CDR3 is 14 amino acids. Germline assignment: CDR1 SGHNT and CDR2 YYREEE (reference sequence). Losses at the gene ends were 4 bases for V and 2 bases for J; bases not matched to a gene: 3. CDR3 in amino acids: CASSRGGDTDTQYF. CDR3 bases: TGTGCCAGCAGCCGGGGGGGAGACACAGATACGCAGTATTTT.

The DNA for the CDR3 is TGTGCCAGCAGTCCCTCTATAGGGATGTCCTACGAGCAGTACTTC. It translates to CASSPSIGMSYEQYF. The chain couples TRBV7-6 to TRBJ2-7; D uncertain. This CDR3 has 15 residues. Germline loops: CDR1 SGHVS, CDR2 FNYEAQ. Trimming shortened V by 6 bases and J by 1 base, and 16 bases separated the two germline ends.

This rearrangement joins TRBV20-1 to TRBJ1-1; D call uncertain. CDR1 and CDR2 from the germline V gene are DFQATT and SNEGSKA (reference sequence). V shed 5 bases and J shed 5 bases, with 9 bases lying between them. The CDR3 covers 11 residues. CDR3 sequence (DNA): TGCAGTGCTCCCCGGGAGACTGAAGCTTTCTTT. Translated, it gives CSAPRETEAFF.

The V and J genes are TRBV6-1 and TRBJ1-2; D not resolved. The CDR3 is 12 amino acids. Deletions cut 2 bases from V and 7 bases from J, with 8 bases between. Germline CDR1 reads MNHNS; CDR2 reads SASEGT. CDR3: CASSETMGGYTF. CDR3 DNA: TGTGCCAGCAGTGAAACCATGGGTGGCTACACCTTC.

V gene TRBV28 combines with J gene TRBJ2-1, with TRBD2 identical over 11 bases. CDR3 length: 16 amino acids. Germline CDR1 and CDR2: MDHEN and SYDVKM. Trimming cost V 6 bases and J 4 bases; bases outside gene matches: 8. The CDR3 DNA is TGTGCCAGCAGAAGACTAGCGGGGAGCATATACAATGAGCAGTTCTTC. Its protein is CASRRLAGSIYNEQFF.

The rearrangement joins TRBV11-2 to TRBJ2-3, with D possibly matching TRBD2 (6 bases). Germline V gene sequence: CDR1 SGHAT, CDR2 FQNNGV. Trimming shortened V by 5 bases and J by 5 bases, and 14 bases separated the two germline ends. The length of the CDR3 is 14 residues. The CDR3, as DNA: TGTGCCAGCAGCCCCAGGACTATGGAAGATACGCAGTATTTT. This encodes CASSPRTMEDTQYF.

The V gene is TRBV6-2 or TRBV6-3, the J gene TRBJ2-3, with 7 bases fitting TRBD2. CDR1 is MNHEY and CDR2 is SVGEGT in the germline V gene. V trimming: 0 bases; J trimming: 2 bases; junction bases outside the gene matches: 8. This CDR3 has 17 amino acids. For the CDR3, the DNA is TGTGCCAGCAGTTACTCCGTGTCGGCGGGGGACACAGATACGCAGTATTTT. Amino acid sequence: CASSYSVSAGDTDTQYF.